This passage covers 14 T cell receptor beta chains from one sample sequenced in a study of T cell responses to AZD1222 COVID-19 vaccine. Repertoires were generated with immunoSEQ multiplex PCR, while TCRdb's copy carries only in-frame clones and drops some. The data contain approximately 130,000 clones, 91% of them singletons. This specimen consisted of peripheral blood, obtained on day 0 of AZD1222 vaccination. The receptors come from an adult in good health.

The chain carries TRBV25-1 and TRBJ2-1, with D perhaps TRBD1 (5 bases). The CDR3 sequence is 13 residues long. Between the trimmed V and J ends, which lost 8 bases and 5 bases, there was a span of 13 bases. The germline gives CDR1 MGHDK, CDR2 SYGVNS. The CDR3 here is CASGASGNNEQFF. The CDR3 region has the DNA TGTGCCAGCGGAGCCTCAGGGAACAATGAGCAGTTCTTC.

The J gene is TRBJ2-1, the V gene TRBV7-2, with 11 nucleotides matching TRBD2. CDR1 is SGHTA, CDR2 FQGNSA, per germline. The CDR3 is 16 residues long. J lost 3 bases, V lost 4 bases, and 5 bases had no gene match. Here the CDR3 reads CASSYLTSGVYNEQFF. CDR3 bases: TGTGCCAGCAGCTATTTGACTAGCGGGGTCTACAATGAGCAGTTCTTC.

V is TRBV30 and J is TRBJ1-5; D possibly corresponds to TRBD1 (6 bases). The germline V and J ends were trimmed by 5 bases and 1 base, with 9 bases remaining between them. Germline CDR1 GTSNPN, CDR2 SVGIG (reference sequence). CDR3 length: 13 amino acids. DNA of the CDR3: TGTGCCTGGGGGACAACGAGCAATCAGCCCCAGCATTTT. Translated: CAWGTTSNQPQHF.

V gene TRBV18 combines with J gene TRBJ1-3, with D hard to call. The CDR3 is made up of 14 amino acids. Germline V CDR1 and CDR2: KGHSH, LQKENI. V lost 2 bases and J 1 base, leaving 6 bases between the germline ends. Written as DNA, the CDR3 is TGTGCCAGCTCACCAAGAAGTTCTGGAAACACCATATATTTT. Protein product: CASSPRSSGNTIYF.

The genes are TRBV12-5 and TRBJ1-2; D not resolved. V gave up 2 bases and J gave up 6 bases, with 10 bases separating them. The CDR3 loop spans 13 amino acids. CDR1 and CDR2 (germline): LGHNT, FRNRAP. In DNA, the CDR3 is TGTGCTAGTGGTTTGTCGAACAGCCATGGCTACACCTTC. Translated, it gives CASGLSNSHGYTF. The whole variable domain, remainder taken from reference TRBV12-5 and TRBJ1-2, is DARVTQTPRHKVTEMGQEVTMRCQPILGHNTVFWYRQTMMQGLELLAYFRNRAPLDDSGMPKDRFSAEMPDATLATLKIQPSEPRDSAVYFCASGLSNSHGYTFGSGTRLTVV.

This clone was counted between two and nine times. The CDR3 loop is CASSLRWTATNEKLFF. The CDR3 DNA follows: TGTGCCAGCAGCTTAAGATGGACCGCAACTAATGAAAAACTGTTTTTT. This sequence joins TRBV11-2 and TRBJ1-4, with D hard to call. The CDR3 spans 16 residues. Germline V gene sequence: CDR1 SGHAT, CDR2 FQNNGV. Trimming left V 2 bases short and J 0 bases short, with 10 bases between.

This clone was seen only once. V and J are TRBV7-8 and TRBJ2-7; 12 bases are shared with TRBD2. V lost 1 base to trimming and J lost 6 bases; unmatched junction nucleotides: 1. Per germline, CDR1 SGHVS and CDR2 FQNEAQ. The CDR3 loop spans 14 amino acids. CDR3 coding DNA: TGTGCCAGCAGCTTAGGACTAGCGGGAGCCGAGCAGTACTTC. Translation: CASSLGLAGAEQYF.

The chain carries TRBV19 and TRBJ2-7; D is possibly TRBD2 (6 bases). Germline V gene lookup returns CDR1 LNHDA and CDR2 SQIVND (reference sequence). The V end was cut by 0 bases, the J end by 4 bases, with 19 bases between. The CDR3 runs to 17 residues. This CDR3 is CASSIEEGQGRIYEQYF. The DNA of the CDR3 is TGTGCCAGTAGTATAGAGGAGGGGCAGGGTCGAATTTACGAGCAGTACTTC.

V usage is TRBV9 and J usage is TRBJ2-7, with TRBD1 matching over 9 bases. Looked up from germline, CDR1 is SGDLS and CDR2 is YYNGEE. This CDR3 is 13 amino acids long. The V gene end was trimmed by 4 bases and the J gene end by 3 bases; junction bases not matched to a gene: 2. CDR3 sequence reads: CASSTGQGYEQYF. The DNA for the CDR3 is TGTGCCAGCAGCACGGGACAGGGCTACGAGCAGTACTTC.

The chain couples TRBV11-1 to TRBJ2-5; D is unresolved. The CDR3 contains 12 residues. Trimming shortened V by 4 bases and J by 3 bases, and 6 bases separated the two germline ends. Germline V CDR1 and CDR2: SGHAT, FQDESV (reference sequence). Here the CDR3 DNA reads TGTGCCAGCAGCTCGGTGAAAGAGACCCAGTACTTC. It encodes CASSSVKETQYF.

The V gene is TRBV3-1 (or the pseudogene TRBV3-2), the J gene TRBJ2-1; D gene ambiguous. From germline, CDR1 is LGHDT and CDR2 YNNKEL (reference sequence). This CDR3 has 13 residues. Trimming stripped 5 bases from V and 5 bases from J, with 10 bases between. CDR3: CASSILRNNEQFF. CDR3 DNA: TGTGCCAGCAGCATACTGAGGAACAATGAGCAGTTCTTC.

The V and J genes are TRBV19 and TRBJ1-5; 8 nucleotides agree with TRBD1. V lost 4 bases and J lost 2; bases outside the gene matches: 1. The germline CDR1 and CDR2 sequences are LNHDA and SQIVND (reference sequence). This CDR3 region has 14 residues. CDR3 residues: CASSTQGGNQPQHF. The CDR3 DNA is TGTGCCAGTAGTACACAGGGGGGCAATCAGCCCCAGCATTTT.

This chain uses TRBV5-1 with TRBJ1-1; D remains ambiguous. The CDR3 runs to 11 residues. CDR1 is SGHRS, CDR2 YFSETQ, per germline. Trimming removed 7 bases at V and 7 bases at J, with 11 bases between. This CDR3 is CASGVGREAFF. CDR3 in DNA: TGCGCCAGCGGAGTAGGGCGTGAAGCTTTCTTT. The full variable domain, completed using reference TRBV5-1 and TRBJ1-1, is KAGVTQTPRYLIKTRGQQVTLSCSPISGHRSVSWYQQTPGQGLQFLFEYFSETQRNKGNFPGRFSGRQFSNSRSEMNVSTLELGDSALYLCASGVGREAFFGQGTRLTVV.

This clone has just one count. The CDR3 sequence is CASSLVQGTEAFF. In DNA, the CDR3 is TGTGCCAGCAGCCTTGTCCAGGGGACTGAAGCTTTCTTT. The chain recombines TRBV9 with TRBJ1-1, with D possibly matching TRBD1 (6 bases). The V gene lost 4 bases and the J gene lost 5 bases, with 12 bases spanning the gap. Germline-derived CDR1 and CDR2 are SGDLS and YYNGEE. This CDR3 is 13 amino acids long.